One sample yielded the 26 T cell receptor beta chains listed below, sequenced in a study of blood T cell repertoires in COVID-19. Clones were sequenced by immunoSEQ multiplex PCR, and TCRdb holds only the in-frame ones, with some missing. The profile shows roughly 130,000 clones, more than 60% of them singletons. Sample: peripheral blood. The receptors here all came from a man aged 45-65 years with acute or convalescent COVID-19.

The chain has TRBV7-2 and TRBJ1-4; TRBD1 matches 7 bases. Per germline, CDR1 SGHTA and CDR2 FQGNSA. The CDR3 is 15 residues long. The V segment lost 5 bases and the J segment 3 bases; nucleotides outside the gene matches: 6. The CDR3 DNA reads as TGTGCCAGCAGCGGACAGGTGGGAGCTAATGAAAAACTGTTTTTT. Protein sequence: CASSGQVGANEKLFF.

The rearrangement uses TRBV28 and TRBJ2-3, with 10 bases fitting TRBD2. This CDR3 has 16 residues. Germline values: CDR1 MDHEN, CDR2 SYDVKM. V was clipped by 4 bases and J by 2 bases; unmatched bases: 6. The CDR3 nucleotides read TGTGCCAGCAGTTCCCTCAGCGGGGGGGACACAGATACGCAGTATTTT. Amino acids: CASSSLSGGDTDTQYF.

V usage is TRBV30 and J usage is TRBJ1-6, with D unclear. Deletions cut 3 bases from V and 5 bases from J, with 14 bases between. The CDR3 is 15 amino acids. The germline gives CDR1 GTSNPN, CDR2 SVGIG (reference sequence). CDR3 sequence reads: CAWSPRHPDNSPLHF. Written as DNA, the CDR3 is TGTGCCTGGAGCCCGAGGCATCCCGATAATTCACCCCTCCACTTT.

V is TRBV15 and J is TRBJ1-2, with TRBD1 matching 8 bases. Germline-derived CDR1 and CDR2 are LNHNV and YYDKDF (reference sequence). V trimming: 0 bases; J trimming: 6 bases; junction bases outside the gene matches: 12. This CDR3 comprises 17 residues. The CDR3 region is CATSRDGTGQGLNGYTF. DNA of the CDR3: TGTGCCACCAGCAGAGATGGGACCGGACAGGGCTTGAATGGCTACACCTTC.

V usage is TRBV27 and J usage is TRBJ1-5; a possible D gene is TRBD1 (5 bases). V was shortened by 1 base and J by 3 bases, with 7 bases between the two germline ends. The V gene's germline CDR1 is MNHEY and CDR2 SMNVEV (reference sequence). This CDR3 contains 14 residues. The CDR3 here is CASSLWGNNQPQHF. The CDR3 region has the DNA TGTGCCAGCAGTTTATGGGGCAACAATCAGCCCCAGCATTTT.

The chain links TRBV30 to TRBJ2-6; D is ambiguous. Between the trimmed V and J ends, which lost 1 base and 0 bases, there was a span of 4 bases. Looked up from germline, CDR1 is GTSNPN and CDR2 is SVGIG (reference sequence). CDR3 length: 14 residues. The CDR3 region has the DNA TGTGCCTGGAGTGCGAGCTCTGGGGCCAACGTCCTGACTTTC. Its translation is CAWSASSGANVLTF.

This clone showed up just a few times. V and J are TRBV7-9 and TRBJ1-2; TRBD1 agrees at 9 bases. The germline V gene encodes CDR1 SEHNR and CDR2 FQNEAQ (reference sequence). Unmatched junction bases numbered 9, after V lost 4 bases and J lost 6 bases. CDR3 size: 15 residues. This chain's CDR3 is CASSSTGGSSDGYTF. The CDR3 nucleotides are TGTGCCAGCAGCTCAACAGGGGGCTCTTCGGATGGCTACACCTTC. Together with reference TRBV7-9 and TRBJ1-2, the CDR3 gives the full variable domain: DTGVSQNPRHKITKRGQNVTFRCDPISEHNRLYWYRQTLGQGPEFLTYFQNEAQLEKSRLLSDRFSAERPKGSFSTLEIQRTEQGDSAMYLCASSSTGGSSDGYTFGSGTRLTVV.

This sequence joins TRBV18 and TRBJ1-5; D remains unclear. Deletions cut 6 bases from V and 0 bases from J, with 6 bases between. Germline V gene data show CDR1 as KGHSH and CDR2 as LQKENI. The CDR3 extends over 13 amino acids. CDR3 coding DNA: TGTGCCAGCTCGGCGGATAGCAATCAGCCCCAGCATTTT. Translating gives CASSADSNQPQHF.

The chain has TRBV7-8 and TRBJ2-1; 8 nucleotides align to TRBD1. The germline V gene has CDR1 SGHVS and CDR2 FQNEAQ. Trimming removed 5 bases from V and 0 bases from J; junction bases left unmatched: 3. The CDR3 is made up of 15 amino acids. In nucleotides, the CDR3 is TGTGCCAGCAGCCAAGACAGGGGCTCCTACAATGAGCAGTTCTTC. It is translated as CASSQDRGSYNEQFF.

The chain employs TRBV5-1 and TRBJ2-1, with D possibly matching TRBD2 (6 bases). Germline CDR1 and CDR2: SGHRS and YFSETQ. The CDR3 contains 15 residues. The V end was cut by 3 bases, the J end by 4 bases, with 14 bases between. The CDR3 spells CASSSKLGGYNEQFF. The CDR3 DNA reads TGCGCCAGCAGCTCTAAACTCGGGGGATACAATGAGCAGTTCTTC.

V usage is TRBV6-6 and J usage is TRBJ2-3; 8 positions agree with TRBD2. The V gene's germline CDR1 is MNHNY and CDR2 SVGAGI (reference sequence). V shed 0 bases and J 5 bases; nucleotides not matched to a gene: 4. There are 15 residues in the CDR3. CDR3 in DNA: TGTGCCAGCAGTTACTCGAGCGGGGGAAGAGATACGCAGTATTTT. This gives the protein CASSYSSGGRDTQYF.

This clone appeared a few times. This chain links TRBV4-1 with TRBJ1-2; 8 bases align to TRBD1. The CDR3 loop spans 15 amino acids. CDR1 is MGHRA and CDR2 is YSYEKL in the germline V gene. V lost 2 bases to trimming and J lost 4 bases; unmatched junction nucleotides: 6. CDR3 in amino acids: CASSQPGTGLYGYTF. CDR3 DNA: TGCGCCAGCAGCCAACCAGGGACAGGACTCTATGGCTACACCTTC.

The rearrangement joins TRBV21-1 to TRBJ1-3; TRBD1, the D gene given by the table, was not confirmed from the DNA. TRBV21-1 has pseudogene status. The CDR3 is 14 residues long. For the CDR3, the DNA is TGTGCCACGGGACAGGCAGAGCCTGGAAACACCATATATTTT. It yields the protein CATGQAEPGNTIYF.

This rearrangement joins TRBV5-1 to TRBJ1-6, with a tentative D call TRBD1 (6 bases). The germline V and J ends were trimmed by 2 bases and 4 bases, with 7 bases remaining between them. Germline values: CDR1 SGHRS, CDR2 YFSETQ. This CDR3 contains 14 residues. DNA for the CDR3: TGCGCCAGCAGCTTACAGGGTTATAATTCACCCCTCCACTTT. Its translation: CASSLQGYNSPLHF. Using reference TRBV5-1 and TRBJ1-6 for the parts outside the CDR3, the full variable domain is KAGVTQTPRYLIKTRGQQVTLSCSPISGHRSVSWYQQTPGQGLQFLFEYFSETQRNKGNFPGRFSGRQFSNSRSEMNVSTLELGDSALYLCASSLQGYNSPLHFGNGTRLTVT.

V gene TRBV7-9 combines with J gene TRBJ2-1; 10 bases are shared with TRBD2. V trimming: 2 bases; J trimming: 6 bases; junction bases outside the gene matches: 13. The CDR3 contains 18 residues. Germline V CDR1 and CDR2: SEHNR, FQNEAQ (reference sequence). CDR3 sequence: CASSLRAGGREGTNEQFF. In nucleotides, the CDR3 is TGTGCCAGCAGCTTAAGAGCGGGGGGGCGCGAAGGGACCAATGAGCAGTTCTTC.

CDR3 amino acids: CASSGLAGGPTRHEQFF. In nucleotides, the CDR3 is TGTGCCAGCAGCGGACTAGCGGGGGGCCCGACCCGGCATGAGCAGTTCTTC. The chain uses TRBV6-2 or TRBV6-3 and TRBJ2-1, with TRBD2 identical over 14 bases. The germline CDR1 and CDR2 sequences are MNHEY and SVGEGT. The CDR3 spans 17 residues. V lost 6 bases and J lost 8; bases outside the gene matches: 12.

The CDR3 DNA reads TGTGCCAGCAGAAGTGGGGGGGCAGGATACAATGAGCAGTTCTTC. This encodes CASRSGGAGYNEQFF. The chain links TRBV28 to TRBJ2-1; D might be TRBD2 (7 bases). Germline assignment: CDR1 MDHEN and CDR2 SYDVKM. Trimming stripped 6 bases from V and 4 bases from J, with 16 bases between. The CDR3 is 15 residues long.

The rearrangement links TRBV4-1 to TRBJ2-1, with 16 positions matching TRBD2. The V gene's germline CDR1 is MGHRA and CDR2 YSYEKL. The CDR3 sequence is 16 residues long. Trimming at V came to 5 bases and at J to 8 bases, leaving 6 bases not matched to a gene. Written as DNA, the CDR3 is TGCGCCAGCAGCTCCGGGACTAGCGGGGGGGCAGATGAGCAGTTCTTC. It codes for CASSSGTSGGADEQFF.

The chain has TRBV27 and TRBJ1-1; D is unclear. The CDR3 consists of 14 residues. Trimming shortened V by 2 bases and J by 5 bases, and 12 bases separated the two germline ends. The V gene's germline CDR1 is MNHEY and CDR2 SMNVEV (reference sequence). CDR3 nucleotide sequence: TGTGCCAGCAGTTTAATCGGGGTCGGGACTGAAGCTTTCTTT. Amino acid sequence: CASSLIGVGTEAFF.

The count of this clone is one. The rearrangement links TRBV6-5 to TRBJ2-7, with D perhaps matching TRBD2 (6 bases). Trimming left V 2 bases short and J 4 bases short, with 18 bases between. Germline V gives CDR1 MNHEY, CDR2 SVGAGI. This CDR3 contains 16 residues. The CDR3 sequence: CASSYLGGDSGYEQYF. CDR3 in DNA: TGTGCCAGCAGTTACCTTGGCGGGGATAGCGGATACGAGCAGTACTTC.

This clone was recorded only once. The rearrangement links TRBV18 to TRBJ1-6; 8 bases match TRBD1. Germline CDR1 and CDR2: KGHSH and LQKENI. The trim removed 3 bases at V and 8 bases at J, leaving 6 bases unmatched. This CDR3 has 15 residues. DNA for the CDR3: TGTGCCAGCTCACCCGAGACAGGGGTGGATTCACCCCTCCACTTT. Encoded protein: CASSPETGVDSPLHF.

The chain carries TRBV14 and TRBJ1-1, with no clear D. CDR3 length: 16 residues. The V and J ends lost 0 bases and 4 bases respectively, with 15 bases between them. Germline assignment: CDR1 SGHDN and CDR2 FVKESK. CDR3 nucleotides: TGTGCCAGCAGCCAAGATCGAGGGCTTCCCACCACTGAAGCTTTCTTT. Translated: CASSQDRGLPTTEAFF. Looking up the rest from reference TRBV14 and TRBJ1-1 gives the full variable domain: EAGVTQFPSHSVIEKGQTVTLRCDPISGHDNLYWYRRVMGKEIKFLLHFVKESKQDESGMPNNRFLAERTGGTYSTLKVQPAELEDSGVYFCASSQDRGLPTTEAFFGQGTRLTVV.

This clone was observed a single time. The chain couples TRBV19 to TRBJ2-2, with D tentatively TRBD2 (6 bases). From germline, CDR1 is LNHDA and CDR2 SQIVND (reference sequence). The V end was cut by 7 bases, the J end by 7 bases, with 16 bases between. This CDR3 region has 14 residues. CDR3 region: CASTSGGADGELFF. The CDR3 DNA sequence: TGTGCCAGTACCTCCGGAGGGGCGGACGGGGAGCTGTTTTTT.

The table lists this clone with a count of one. The CDR3 nucleotides read TGCGCCAGCAGCCAATCCCTCACGGAGTTGGCGAACACTGAAGCTTTCTTT. Its protein is CASSQSLTELANTEAFF. The genes are TRBV4-1 and TRBJ1-1; D is unclear. The CDR3 has 17 amino acids. The V gene's germline CDR1 is MGHRA and CDR2 YSYEKL. V dropped 2 bases and J dropped 1 base, with 17 bases sitting between them.

Here the CDR3 DNA reads TGTGCCAGCAGGGGCCGCCTAGCGGGGGGCGTAAATGAGCAGTTCTTC. As protein: CASRGRLAGGVNEQFF. The chain couples TRBV7-9 to TRBJ2-1; 11 positions agree with TRBD2. This CDR3 is built from 16 residues. The V segment lost 6 bases and the J segment 7 bases; nucleotides outside the gene matches: 11. From germline, CDR1 is SEHNR and CDR2 FQNEAQ (reference sequence). Combining the CDR3 with reference TRBV7-9 and TRBJ2-1 gives the whole variable domain DTGVSQNPRHKITKRGQNVTFRCDPISEHNRLYWYRQTLGQGPEFLTYFQNEAQLEKSRLLSDRFSAERPKGSFSTLEIQRTEQGDSAMYLCASRGRLAGGVNEQFFGPGTRLTVL.

As regards this clone: This same CDR3 is encoded by further DNA sequences in the sample. This chain uses TRBV3-1 (or the pseudogene TRBV3-2) with TRBJ1-1; TRBD1 is a possible D gene (6 bases). CDR3 length equals 13 residues. CDR1 LGHDT and CDR2 YNNKEL come from the germline V gene (reference sequence). Trimming pared 1 base from V and 5 bases from J, leaving 8 bases between. The CDR3 nucleotides are TGTGCCAGCAGCCAAGTCAGGGGTACTGAAGCTTTCTTT. It translates to CASSQVRGTEAFF.